These 5 T cell receptor beta chains were sequenced from one sample in a study of beta chain features in type 1 diabetes. The whole isolated RNA underwent reverse transcription, so sequencing captured expressed TCRB transcripts. Profiled with immunoSEQ multiplex PCR; TCRdb holds only in-frame clones, not every one. The sample carries over 500,000 clones, roughly a sixth recorded once. The material sequenced was naive CD4+ T cells from blood. Every receptor here comes from a man between 18 and 29 years old in good health.

The rearrangement uses TRBV5-1 and TRBJ1-4, with 8 bases aligning to TRBD1. CDR1 and CDR2 (germline): SGHRS, YFSETQ. The trim removed 2 bases at V and 5 bases at J, leaving 2 bases unmatched. CDR3 size: 14 residues. The chain's CDR3 is CASSFGQGNEKLFF. The CDR3 bases are TGCGCCAGCAGCTTCGGACAGGGAAATGAAAAACTGTTTTTT.

This clone has only a few counts. The V call is TRBV7-9, the J call TRBJ1-2, with TRBD1 as a possible D gene (5 bases). The CDR3 sequence is 13 residues long. The germline V gene has CDR1 SEHNR and CDR2 FQNEAQ (reference sequence). The V end was cut by 5 bases, the J end by 7 bases, with 14 bases between. The CDR3 DNA follows: TGTGCCAGCAGCGTCCGGGACGTCGGTGGCTACACCTTC. It encodes CASSVRDVGGYTF.

As to this clone: The junction and the germline gene differ at one end; a read error may be behind it. The V and J genes are TRBV7-7 and TRBJ2-5; D is perhaps TRBD1 or TRBD2 (5 bases each). Looked up from germline, CDR1 is SSHAT and CDR2 is FNYEAQ (reference sequence). This CDR3 region has 13 residues. CDR3 sequence reads: CASTIGTQETQYF. The CDR3 DNA reads as TGTGCTAGCACCATCGGGACCCAAGAGACCCAGTACTTC.

The rearrangement links TRBV9 to TRBJ2-3, with 7 positions matching TRBD1. The germline V gene encodes CDR1 SGDLS and CDR2 YYNGEE. With V trimmed by 4 bases and J by 3 bases, 14 bases remained unmatched. The CDR3 covers 17 residues. This CDR3 reads CASSPQTTIRGTDTQYF. In nucleotides, the CDR3 is TGTGCCAGCAGCCCCCAGACTACTATCAGGGGGACAGATACGCAGTATTTT.

This clone was seen only a few times. The rearrangement links TRBV19 to TRBJ2-7, with TRBD2 matching 7 bases. The CDR3 runs 16 residues. From germline, CDR1 is LNHDA and CDR2 SQIVND (reference sequence). With V trimmed by 5 bases and J by 0 bases, 10 bases remained unmatched. CDR3: CASSEPGRGNSYEQYF. CDR3 in DNA: TGTGCCAGTAGTGAACCGGGGCGGGGGAACTCCTACGAGCAGTACTTC. The entire variable domain, with the rest obtained from reference TRBV19 and TRBJ2-7, is as follows: DGGITQSPKYLFRKEGQNVTLSCEQNLNHDAMYWYRQDPGQGLRLIYYSQIVNDFQKGDIAEGYSVSREKKESFPLTVTSAQKNPTAFYLCASSEPGRGNSYEQYFGPGTRLTVT.